This T cell receptor (beta chain) emerged from a study of T-cell memory formation after mild COVID-19. Across the whole study: Across donors, TCR clusters were largely donor specific.

Whole-study results and caveats: The CD4+ clones that contracted clustered mainly within CM and EM, and the CD8+ clones concentrated in EMRA. Confirmation of SARS-CoV-2 specificity was lacking for second-wave clones peaking day 37.

TCRdb fed the 5' RACE reads into MiXCR, producing one record per CDR3 protein. The sample shows about 390,000 distinct CDR3 sequences, approximately 15% of them seen only once. There are 16 residues in the CDR3. The ends lost 0 bases at V and 6 bases at J; junction bases unmatched: 11. The germline CDR1 and CDR2 sequences are SGDLS and YYNGEE. This clonotype was seen a few times. The antigen is undetermined. The sequencing sample was made of PBMCs or a T cell subset sorted from them (not recorded which). This TCR came from a man aged 18 to 35 who had mild COVID-19 (a few samples of this study predate the infection). Cell type and time point are not known. The chain is built from TRBV9 and TRBJ1-2; TRBD1 agrees at 7 bases. The CDR3 nucleotides read TGTGCCAGCAGCGTAGCATGGGACAGAGCTGGTGATGGCTACACCTTC. As protein: CASSVAWDRAGDGYTF.